The following is a TCR beta chain sequence with its context. The source of the sample is a study of blood T cell repertoires in COVID-19. V was pared by 6 bases and J by 4 bases, with 10 bases between. Germline CDR1 and CDR2: LNHDA and SQIVND (reference sequence). The CDR3 length is 13 residues. Original data processing: Estimated nucleated cell counts came from reference gene primer amplification. Assay: immunoSEQ multiplex PCR; the TCRdb copy retains only in-frame clones and omits some. The D gene and trimming were derived from the DNA, and the V and J assignments and clone size from that table. The sample holds roughly 120,000 clones, approximately 80% seen once.

The receptor was isolated from a man aged 45-60 years with acute or convalescent COVID-19. The sequenced sample consisted of peripheral blood. The chain links TRBV19 to TRBJ2-1; tentatively, D is TRBD1 (5 bases). The CDR3 loop reads CASSPDMYNEQFF. CDR3 coding DNA: TGTGCCAGTAGCCCGGACATGTACAATGAGCAGTTCTTC.